The source of this T cell receptor (beta chain) is a study of cytomegalovirus exposure and HLA in healthy donors. Study-level findings and limits: Follow-up analysis seemed to connect common viral pathogens with several of the most significant clusters identified. Many donors shared some public TCRs, even though most TCR sequences were rare.

This CDR3 has 14 residues. Germline V gene sequence: CDR1 MNHEY, CDR2 SMNVEV (reference sequence). This clone was recorded only once. What it binds is not known. PCR was performed using 60 Vbeta and 13 Jbeta primers. The table came from immunoSEQ multiplex PCR; TCRdb's copy has only in-frame clones and leaves some out. The table includes about 130,000 clones, around 83% detected once. Specimen: PBMCs. This receptor was obtained from a girl aged 2 to 10 in good health and CMV-seronegative. The chain has TRBV27 and TRBJ2-5; TRBD1 matches 8 bases. The J call is in doubt because the DNA end fits TRBJ2-7 better. Written as DNA, the CDR3 is TGTGCCAGCAGAGGACAGGGCTCGACTAACGAGCAGTACTTC. Translated: CASRGQGSTNEQYF.